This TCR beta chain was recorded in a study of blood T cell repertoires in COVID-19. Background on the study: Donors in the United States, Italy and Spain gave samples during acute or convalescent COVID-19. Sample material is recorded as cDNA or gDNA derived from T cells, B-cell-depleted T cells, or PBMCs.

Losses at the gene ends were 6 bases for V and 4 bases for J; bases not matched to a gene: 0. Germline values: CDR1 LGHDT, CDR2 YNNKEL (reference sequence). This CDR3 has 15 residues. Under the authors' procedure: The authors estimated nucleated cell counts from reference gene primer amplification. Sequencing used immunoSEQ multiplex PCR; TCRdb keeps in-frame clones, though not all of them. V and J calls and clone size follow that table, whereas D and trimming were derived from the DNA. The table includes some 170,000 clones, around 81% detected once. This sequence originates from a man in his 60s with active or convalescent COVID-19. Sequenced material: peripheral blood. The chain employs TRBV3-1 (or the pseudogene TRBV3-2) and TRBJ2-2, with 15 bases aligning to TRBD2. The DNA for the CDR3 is TGTGCCAGCAGGGGACTAGCGGGGGGCACCGGGGAGCTGTTTTTT. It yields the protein CASRGLAGGTGELFF.